These 2 T cell receptor beta chains were sequenced from one sample in a study of T cells in women clearing cervical HPV infection. Sequencing was performed with immunoSEQ multiplex PCR; in TCRdb, only in-frame clones are kept and a portion is missing. The sample has over 45,000 clones; the top ten hold 0.8% to 1%. Sequencing was carried out using blood buffy coat. All receptors come from a woman between 18 and 70 years old with a cervical HPV16 infection that either progressed to CIN3+ or cleared (not recorded which).

As concerns this clone: The read halts 3 residues ahead of the CDR3 end, with the missing end drawn from the germline J gene. The rearrangement links TRBV5-1 to TRBJ2-1; D unresolved. From germline, CDR1 is SGHRS and CDR2 YFSETQ. This CDR3 region has 13 residues. With 5 bases removed from V and 8 bases from J, the gap between germline ends came to 14 bases. The chain's CDR3 is CASRGRFSDEQFF. The CDR3 DNA, read in part, is TGCGCCAGCAGGGGCAGATTTTCGGATGAG.

As for this clone: The read comes to an end 3 residues before the CDR3 does, leaving the germline J gene to fill in the end. This chain links TRBV5-4 with TRBJ2-4; the match to TRBD1 covers 9 bases. CDR3 length: 13 residues. V shed 7 bases, J shed 4 bases, and the junction held 3 bases outside the gene matches. Germline CDR1 reads SGHNT; CDR2 reads YYREEE (reference sequence). The CDR3 loop reads CASRDRAKNIQYF. Partial CDR3 DNA: TGTGCCAGCCGGGACAGGGCAAAAAACATT.